The present TCR beta chain was sequenced within a study of blood T cell repertoires in COVID-19. Using immunoSEQ multiplex PCR, the repertoire was profiled, and TCRdb retains in-frame clones only, with some absent. The table records some 200,000 clones, more than 65% of them present only once. The CDR3 runs 16 residues. V was clipped by 3 bases and J by 12 bases; unmatched bases: 16. CDR1 and CDR2 (germline): LGHDT, YNNKEL (reference sequence). Material: PBMCs or T cells enriched from blood (not recorded which). This TCR was recovered from a man aged 35-49 years who had recovered from COVID-19. V and J are TRBV3-1 (or the pseudogene TRBV3-2) and TRBJ2-2, with TRBD2 identical over 7 bases. The CDR3 bases are TGTGCCAGCAGCCATTTCGCGGGGGATGGACCGGTAAAGCTGTTTTTT. As protein: CASSHFAGDGPVKLFF.